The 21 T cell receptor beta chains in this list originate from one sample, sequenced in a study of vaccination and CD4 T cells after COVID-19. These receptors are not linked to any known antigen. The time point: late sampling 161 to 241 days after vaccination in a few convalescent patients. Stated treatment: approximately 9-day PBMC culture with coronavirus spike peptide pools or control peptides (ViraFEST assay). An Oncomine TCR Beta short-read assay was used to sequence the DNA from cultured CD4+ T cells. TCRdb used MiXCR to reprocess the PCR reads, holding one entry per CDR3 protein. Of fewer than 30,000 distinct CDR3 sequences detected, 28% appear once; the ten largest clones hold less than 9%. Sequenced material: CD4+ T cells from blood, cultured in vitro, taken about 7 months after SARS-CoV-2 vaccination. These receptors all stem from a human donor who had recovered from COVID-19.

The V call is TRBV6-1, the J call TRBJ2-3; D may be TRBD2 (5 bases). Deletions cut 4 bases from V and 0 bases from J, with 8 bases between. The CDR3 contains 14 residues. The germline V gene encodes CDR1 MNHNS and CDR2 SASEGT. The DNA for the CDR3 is TGTGCCAGCAGTGGGCTAGCTAGCACAGATACGCAGTATTTT. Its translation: CASSGLASTDTQYF.

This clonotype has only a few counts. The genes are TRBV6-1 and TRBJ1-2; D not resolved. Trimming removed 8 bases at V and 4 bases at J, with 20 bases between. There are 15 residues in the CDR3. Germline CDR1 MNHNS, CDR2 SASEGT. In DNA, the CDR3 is TGTGCCAGCCCTGCTTCGGGGTCCACATCCTATGGCTACACCTTC. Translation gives CASPASGSTSYGYTF.

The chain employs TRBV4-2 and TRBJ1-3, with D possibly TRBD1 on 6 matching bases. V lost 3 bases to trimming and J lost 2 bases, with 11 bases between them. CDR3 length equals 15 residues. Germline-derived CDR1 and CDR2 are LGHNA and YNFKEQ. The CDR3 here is CASSQDRHTGNTIYF. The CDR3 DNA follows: TGTGCCAGCAGCCAGGACAGACACACTGGAAACACCATATATTTT.

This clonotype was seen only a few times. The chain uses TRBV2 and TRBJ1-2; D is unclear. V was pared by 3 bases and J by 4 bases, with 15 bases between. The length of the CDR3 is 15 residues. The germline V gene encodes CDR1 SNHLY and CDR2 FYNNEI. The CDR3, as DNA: TGTGCCAGCAGTGATGATTCCTTCGGCCTCTATGGCTACACCTTC. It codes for CASSDDSFGLYGYTF.

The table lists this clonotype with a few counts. CDR3 DNA sequence: TGTGCCAGCAGTTTTCGTATCTCCTACGAGCAGTACTTC. Translated: CASSFRISYEQYF. This chain joins TRBV27 and TRBJ2-7; no reliable D call. The germline V gene encodes CDR1 MNHEY and CDR2 SMNVEV (reference sequence). This CDR3 has 13 amino acids. The V end was cut by 3 bases, the J end by 0 bases, with 6 bases between.

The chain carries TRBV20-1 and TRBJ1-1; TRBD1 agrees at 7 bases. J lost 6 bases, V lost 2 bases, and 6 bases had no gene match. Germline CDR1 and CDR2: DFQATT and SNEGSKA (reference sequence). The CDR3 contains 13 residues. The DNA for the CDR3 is TGCAGTGCTAGATTGGCAGGGGGTGCTGAAGCTTTCTTT. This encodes CSARLAGGAEAFF.

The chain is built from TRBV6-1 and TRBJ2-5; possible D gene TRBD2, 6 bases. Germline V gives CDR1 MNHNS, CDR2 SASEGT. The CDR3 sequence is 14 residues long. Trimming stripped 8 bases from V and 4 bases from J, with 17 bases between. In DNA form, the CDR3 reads TGTGCCAGCCGGAGGGCCAGTTCCGGAGAGACCCAGTACTTC. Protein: CASRRASSGETQYF.

CDR3 bases: TGTGCCAGCAGCTTAAGTCCGCCTAGCCCAGAGACCCAGTACTTC. Translation: CASSLSPPSPETQYF. This sequence joins TRBV7-3 and TRBJ2-5, with a tentative D call TRBD2 (5 bases). Germline V gene lookup returns CDR1 SGHTA and CDR2 FQGTGA. The CDR3 has 15 residues. Trimming removed 1 base from V and 4 bases from J, with 13 bases in between. The full variable domain, rest sourced from reference TRBV7-3 and TRBJ2-5, is GAGVSQTPSNKVTEKGKYVELRCDPISGHTALYWYRQSLGQGPEFLIYFQGTGAADDSGLPNDRFFAVRPEGSVSTLKIQRTERGDSAVYLCASSLSPPSPETQYFGPGTRLLVL.

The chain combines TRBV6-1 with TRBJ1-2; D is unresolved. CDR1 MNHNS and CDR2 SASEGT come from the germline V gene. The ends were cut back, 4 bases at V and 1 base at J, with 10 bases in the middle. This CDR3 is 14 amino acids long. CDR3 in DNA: TGTGCCAGCAGTGCCAACCCGTTTAACTATGGCTACACCTTC. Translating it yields CASSANPFNYGYTF.

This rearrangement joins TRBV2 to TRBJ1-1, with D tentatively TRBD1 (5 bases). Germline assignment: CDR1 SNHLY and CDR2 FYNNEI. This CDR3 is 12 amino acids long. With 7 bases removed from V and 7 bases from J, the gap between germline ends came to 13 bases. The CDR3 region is CASTDSPIEAFF. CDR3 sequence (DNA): TGTGCCAGCACCGACAGTCCCATTGAAGCTTTCTTT.

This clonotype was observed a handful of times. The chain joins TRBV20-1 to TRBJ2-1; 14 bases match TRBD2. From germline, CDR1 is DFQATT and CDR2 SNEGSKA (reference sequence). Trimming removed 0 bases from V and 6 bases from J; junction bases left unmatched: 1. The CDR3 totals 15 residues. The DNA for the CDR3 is TGCAGTGCTAGAGAGGGACTAGCGGGAGTCAATGAGCAGTTCTTC. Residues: CSAREGLAGVNEQFF.

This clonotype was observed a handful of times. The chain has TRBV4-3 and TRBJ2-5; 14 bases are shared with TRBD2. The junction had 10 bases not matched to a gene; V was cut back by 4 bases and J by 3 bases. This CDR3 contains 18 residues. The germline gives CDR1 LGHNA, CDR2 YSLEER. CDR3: CASSRGERGLAGEETQYF. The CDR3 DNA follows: TGCGCCAGCAGCCGAGGGGAGAGGGGACTAGCGGGGGAAGAGACCCAGTACTTC.

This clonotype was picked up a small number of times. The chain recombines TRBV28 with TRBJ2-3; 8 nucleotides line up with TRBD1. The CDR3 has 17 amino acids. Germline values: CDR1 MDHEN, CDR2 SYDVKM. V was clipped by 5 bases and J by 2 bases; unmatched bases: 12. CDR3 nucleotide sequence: TGTGCCAGCAGTCTCCCGCTATCAGGGGGCCTCACAGATACGCAGTATTTT. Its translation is CASSLPLSGGLTDTQYF. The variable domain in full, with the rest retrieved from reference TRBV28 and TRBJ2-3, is DVKVTQSSRYLVKRTGEKVFLECVQDMDHENMFWYRQDPGLGLRLIYFSYDVKMKEKGDIPEGYSVSREKKERFSLILESASTNQTSMYLCASSLPLSGGLTDTQYFGPGTRLTVL.

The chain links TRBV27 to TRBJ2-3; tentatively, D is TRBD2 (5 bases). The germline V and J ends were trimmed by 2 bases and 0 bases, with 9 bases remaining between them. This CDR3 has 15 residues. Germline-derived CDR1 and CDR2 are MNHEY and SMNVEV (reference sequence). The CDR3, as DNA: TGTGCCAGCAGTTTAACGGGGTCTAGCACAGATACGCAGTATTTT. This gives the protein CASSLTGSSTDTQYF.

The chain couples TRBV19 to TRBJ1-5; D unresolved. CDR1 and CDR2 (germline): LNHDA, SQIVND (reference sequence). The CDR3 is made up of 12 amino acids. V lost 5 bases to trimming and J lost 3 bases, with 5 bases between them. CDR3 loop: CASSPLNQPQHF. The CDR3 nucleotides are TGTGCCAGTAGTCCTCTCAATCAGCCCCAGCATTTT.

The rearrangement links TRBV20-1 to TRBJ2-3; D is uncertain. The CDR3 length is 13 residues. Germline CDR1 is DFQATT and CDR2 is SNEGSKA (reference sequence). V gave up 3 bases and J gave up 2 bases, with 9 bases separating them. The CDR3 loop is CSARARITDTQYF. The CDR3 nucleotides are TGCAGTGCTAGGGCCCGGATCACAGATACGCAGTATTTT.

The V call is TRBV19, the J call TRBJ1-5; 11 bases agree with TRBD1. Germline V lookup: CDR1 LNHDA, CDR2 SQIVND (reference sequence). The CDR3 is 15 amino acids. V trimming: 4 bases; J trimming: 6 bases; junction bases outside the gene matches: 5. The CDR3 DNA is TGTGCCAGTAGTACGGGACAGGGGGTATTTCAGCCCCAGCATTTT. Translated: CASSTGQGVFQPQHF. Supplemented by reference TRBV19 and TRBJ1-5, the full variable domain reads DGGITQSPKYLFRKEGQNVTLSCEQNLNHDAMYWYRQDPGQGLRLIYYSQIVNDFQKGDIAEGYSVSREKKESFPLTVTSAQKNPTAFYLCASSTGQGVFQPQHFGDGTRLSIL.

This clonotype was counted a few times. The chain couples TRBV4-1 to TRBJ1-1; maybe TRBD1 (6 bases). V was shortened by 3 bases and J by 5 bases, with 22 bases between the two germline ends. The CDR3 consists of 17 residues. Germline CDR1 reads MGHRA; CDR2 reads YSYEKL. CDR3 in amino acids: CASSQGTVGGAGTEAFF. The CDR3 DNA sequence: TGCGCCAGCAGCCAGGGAACGGTTGGGGGCGCGGGGACTGAAGCTTTCTTT.

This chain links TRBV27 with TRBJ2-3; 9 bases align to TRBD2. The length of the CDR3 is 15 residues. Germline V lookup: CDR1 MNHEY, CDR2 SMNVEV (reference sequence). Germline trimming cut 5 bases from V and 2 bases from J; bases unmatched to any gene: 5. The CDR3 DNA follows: TGTGCCAGCAGTAGCGGGAGGCCAGCCACAGATACGCAGTATTTT. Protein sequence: CASSSGRPATDTQYF.

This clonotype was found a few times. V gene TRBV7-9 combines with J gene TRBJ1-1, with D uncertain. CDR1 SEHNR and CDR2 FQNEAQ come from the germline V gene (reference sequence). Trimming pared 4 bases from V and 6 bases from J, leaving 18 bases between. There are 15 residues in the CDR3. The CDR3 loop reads CASSSYGRGRAEAFF. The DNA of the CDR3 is TGTGCCAGCAGCTCATATGGGCGGGGTAGAGCTGAAGCTTTCTTT.

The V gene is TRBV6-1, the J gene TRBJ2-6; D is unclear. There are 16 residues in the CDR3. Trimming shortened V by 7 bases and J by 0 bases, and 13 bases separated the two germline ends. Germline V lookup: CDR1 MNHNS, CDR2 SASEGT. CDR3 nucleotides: TGTGCCAGCATGTGGGGATTCAGCTCTGGGGCCAACGTCCTGACTTTC. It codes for CASMWGFSSGANVLTF.